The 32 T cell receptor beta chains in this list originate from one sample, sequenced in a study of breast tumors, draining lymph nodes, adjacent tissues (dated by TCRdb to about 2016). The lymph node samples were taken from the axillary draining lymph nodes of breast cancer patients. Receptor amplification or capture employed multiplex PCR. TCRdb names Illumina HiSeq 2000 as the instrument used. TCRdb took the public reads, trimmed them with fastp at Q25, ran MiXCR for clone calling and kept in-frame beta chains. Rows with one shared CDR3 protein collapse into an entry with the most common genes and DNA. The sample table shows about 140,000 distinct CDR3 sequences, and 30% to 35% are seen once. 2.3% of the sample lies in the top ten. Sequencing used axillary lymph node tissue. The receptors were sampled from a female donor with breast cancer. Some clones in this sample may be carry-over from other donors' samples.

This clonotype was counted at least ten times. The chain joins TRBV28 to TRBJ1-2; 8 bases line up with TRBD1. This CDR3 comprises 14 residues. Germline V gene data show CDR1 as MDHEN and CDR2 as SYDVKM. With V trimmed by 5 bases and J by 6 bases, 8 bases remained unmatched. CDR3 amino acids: CASSPGQGWDGYTF. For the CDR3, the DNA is TGTGCCAGCAGTCCTGGACAGGGATGGGATGGCTACACCTTC.

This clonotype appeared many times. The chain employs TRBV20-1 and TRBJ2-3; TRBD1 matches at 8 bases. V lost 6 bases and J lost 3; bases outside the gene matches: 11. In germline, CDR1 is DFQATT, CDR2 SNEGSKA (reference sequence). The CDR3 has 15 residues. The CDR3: CSAPLTGAATDTQYF. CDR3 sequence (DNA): TGCAGTGCCCCGCTGACAGGGGCGGCGACAGATACGCAGTATTTT.

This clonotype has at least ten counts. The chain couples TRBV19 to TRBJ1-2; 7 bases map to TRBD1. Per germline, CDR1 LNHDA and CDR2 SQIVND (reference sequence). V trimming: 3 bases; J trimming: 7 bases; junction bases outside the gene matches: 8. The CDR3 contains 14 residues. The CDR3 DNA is TGTGCCAGTAGTATCGACAGGGCCCTGGGTGGCTACACCTTC. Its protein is CASSIDRALGGYTF. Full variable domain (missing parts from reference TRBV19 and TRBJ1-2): DGGITQSPKYLFRKEGQNVTLSCEQNLNHDAMYWYRQDPGQGLRLIYYSQIVNDFQKGDIAEGYSVSREKKESFPLTVTSAQKNPTAFYLCASSIDRALGGYTFGSGTRLTVV.

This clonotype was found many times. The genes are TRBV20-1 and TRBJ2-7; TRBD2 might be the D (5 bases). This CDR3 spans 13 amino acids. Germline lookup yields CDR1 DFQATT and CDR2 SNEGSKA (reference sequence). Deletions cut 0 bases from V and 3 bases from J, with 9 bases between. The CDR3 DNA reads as TGCAGTGCTAGAGATATAGCGAACTACGAGCAGTACGTC. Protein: CSARDIANYEQYV.

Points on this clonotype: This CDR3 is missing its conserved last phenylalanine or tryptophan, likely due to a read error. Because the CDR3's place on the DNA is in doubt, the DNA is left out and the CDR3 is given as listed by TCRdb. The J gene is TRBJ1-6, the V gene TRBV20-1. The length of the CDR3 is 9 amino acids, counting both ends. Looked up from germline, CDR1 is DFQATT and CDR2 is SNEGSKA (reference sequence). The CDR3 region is CSARRQPNY.

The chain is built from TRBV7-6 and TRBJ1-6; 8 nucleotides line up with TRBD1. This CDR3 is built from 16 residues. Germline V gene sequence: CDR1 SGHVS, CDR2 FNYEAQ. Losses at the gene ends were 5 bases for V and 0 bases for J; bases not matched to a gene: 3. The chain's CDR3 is CASSLGQGSYNSPLHF. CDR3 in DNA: TGTGCCAGCAGCCTCGGACAGGGCTCCTATAATTCACCCCTCCACTTT.

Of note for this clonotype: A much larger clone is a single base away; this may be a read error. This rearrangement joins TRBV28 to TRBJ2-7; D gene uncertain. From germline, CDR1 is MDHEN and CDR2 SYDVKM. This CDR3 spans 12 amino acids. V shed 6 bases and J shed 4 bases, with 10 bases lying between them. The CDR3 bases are TGTGCCAGCAGGGCCACGATTTACGAGCAGTACTTC. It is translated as CASRATIYEQYF.

In DNA form, the CDR3 reads TGCGCCAGCAGCCAAGATTTTTCAGGCACTGAAGCTTTCTTT. This encodes CASSQDFSGTEAFF. V usage is TRBV4-3 and J usage is TRBJ1-1; no clear D. The germline gives CDR1 LGHNA, CDR2 YSLEER. This CDR3 comprises 14 residues. Trimming took 0 bases from V and 4 from J, leaving 9 bases between them.

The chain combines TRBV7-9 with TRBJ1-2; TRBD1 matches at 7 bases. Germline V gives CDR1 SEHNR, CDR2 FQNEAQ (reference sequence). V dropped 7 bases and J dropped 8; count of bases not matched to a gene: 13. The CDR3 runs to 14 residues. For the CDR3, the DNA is TGTGCCAGCATCAGGGGGGGCACAACGCAGGGCTACACCTTC. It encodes CASIRGGTTQGYTF. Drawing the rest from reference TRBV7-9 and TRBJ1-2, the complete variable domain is DTGVSQNPRHKITKRGQNVTFRCDPISEHNRLYWYRQTLGQGPEFLTYFQNEAQLEKSRLLSDRFSAERPKGSFSTLEIQRTEQGDSAMYLCASIRGGTTQGYTFGSGTRLTVV.

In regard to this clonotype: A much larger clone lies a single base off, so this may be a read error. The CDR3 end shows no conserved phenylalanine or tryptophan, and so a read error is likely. CDR3 residues: CAWSLDRGDQPQHL. The CDR3 nucleotides are TGTGCCTGGAGTTTGGACAGGGGGGATCAGCCCCAGCATCTT. The chain uses TRBV19 and TRBJ1-5; 10 bases are shared with TRBD1. With V trimmed by 11 bases and J by 5 bases, 9 bases remained unmatched. The length of the CDR3 is 14 residues. From germline, CDR1 is LNHDA and CDR2 SQIVND (reference sequence).

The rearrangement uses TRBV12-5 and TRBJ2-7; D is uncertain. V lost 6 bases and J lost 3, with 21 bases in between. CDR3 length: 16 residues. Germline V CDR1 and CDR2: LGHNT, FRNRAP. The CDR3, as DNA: TGTGCTAGTGGCTCATACCTAGGGTCCGGGTACTACGAGCAGTACTTC. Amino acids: CASGSYLGSGYYEQYF.

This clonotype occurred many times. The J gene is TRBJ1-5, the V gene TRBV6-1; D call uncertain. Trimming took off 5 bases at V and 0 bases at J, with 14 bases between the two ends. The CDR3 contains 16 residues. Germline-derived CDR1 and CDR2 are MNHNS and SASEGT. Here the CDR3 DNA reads TGTGCCAGCAGTTTCTCCCCCGGGATTAGCAATCAGCCCCAGCATTTT. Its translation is CASSFSPGISNQPQHF.

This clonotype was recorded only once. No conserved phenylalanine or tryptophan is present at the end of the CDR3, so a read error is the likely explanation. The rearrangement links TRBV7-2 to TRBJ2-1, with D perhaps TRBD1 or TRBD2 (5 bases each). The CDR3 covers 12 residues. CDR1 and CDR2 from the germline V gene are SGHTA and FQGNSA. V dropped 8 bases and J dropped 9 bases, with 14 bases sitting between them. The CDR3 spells CASGPGPAEQFV. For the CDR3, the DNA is TGTGCCAGCGGCCCGGGGCCTGCTGAGCAGTTCGTC.

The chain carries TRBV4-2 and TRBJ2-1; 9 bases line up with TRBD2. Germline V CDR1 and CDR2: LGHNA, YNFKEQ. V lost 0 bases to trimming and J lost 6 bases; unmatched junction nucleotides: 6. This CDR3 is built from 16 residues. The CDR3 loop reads CASSQEGGRVPNEQFF. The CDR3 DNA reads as TGTGCCAGCAGCCAAGAGGGCGGGAGGGTCCCCAATGAGCAGTTCTTC.

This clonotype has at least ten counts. The CDR3 DNA follows: TGTGCCACCAGCAGAGGCCTAGCGGGGAACAAAAACATTCAGTACTTC. It yields the protein CATSRGLAGNKNIQYF. This chain connects TRBV15 to TRBJ2-4; 9 bases are a match to TRBD2. With 1 base clipped from V and 3 bases from J, the junction kept 4 bases outside the gene matches. Germline CDR1 and CDR2: LNHNV and YYDKDF (reference sequence). This CDR3 has 16 amino acids. The whole variable domain, filled in from reference TRBV15 and TRBJ2-4, reads DAMVIQNPRYQVTQFGKPVTLSCSQTLNHNVMYWYQQKSSQAPKLLFHYYDKDFNNEADTPDNFQSRRPNTSFCFLDIRSPGLGDTAMYLCATSRGLAGNKNIQYFGAGTRLSVL.

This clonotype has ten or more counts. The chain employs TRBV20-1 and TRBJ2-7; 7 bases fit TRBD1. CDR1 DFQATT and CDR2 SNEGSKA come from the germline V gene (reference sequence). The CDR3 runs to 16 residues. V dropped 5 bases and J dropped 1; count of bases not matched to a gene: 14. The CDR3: CSAGGAGTAFSYEQYF. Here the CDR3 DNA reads TGCAGTGCTGGAGGAGCCGGGACAGCCTTTTCCTACGAGCAGTACTTC.

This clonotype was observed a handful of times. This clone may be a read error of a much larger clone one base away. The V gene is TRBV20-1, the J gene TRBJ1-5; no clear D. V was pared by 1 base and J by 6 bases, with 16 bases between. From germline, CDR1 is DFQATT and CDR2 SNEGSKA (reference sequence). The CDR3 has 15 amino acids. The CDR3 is CSARATYSPAQPQHF. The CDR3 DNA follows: TGCAGTGCTAGAGCAACCTATTCCCCAGCTCAGCCCCAGCATTTT.

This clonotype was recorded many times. The chain's CDR3 is CASSLTFQGSGYTF. The CDR3 DNA follows: TGTGCCAGCAGCTTAACGTTCCAGGGAAGTGGCTACACCTTC. The genes are TRBV7-3 and TRBJ1-2; D is perhaps TRBD1 (5 bases). Germline CDR1 and CDR2: SGHTA and FQGTGA. V lost 0 bases and J lost 7, with 12 bases in between. The CDR3 totals 14 residues.

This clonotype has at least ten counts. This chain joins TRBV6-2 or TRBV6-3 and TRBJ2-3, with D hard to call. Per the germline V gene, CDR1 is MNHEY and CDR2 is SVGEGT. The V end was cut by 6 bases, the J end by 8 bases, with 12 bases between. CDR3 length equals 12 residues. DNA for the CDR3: TGTGCCAGCAGGTGGGTGGGTGCTACGCAGTATTTT. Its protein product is CASRWVGATQYF.

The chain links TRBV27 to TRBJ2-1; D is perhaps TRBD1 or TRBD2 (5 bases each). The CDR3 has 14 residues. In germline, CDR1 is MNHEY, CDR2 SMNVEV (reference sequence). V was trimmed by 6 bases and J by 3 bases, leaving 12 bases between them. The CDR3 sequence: CASSLRGRYNEQFF. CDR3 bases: TGTGCCAGCAGCCTACGGGGCCGCTACAATGAGCAGTTCTTC.

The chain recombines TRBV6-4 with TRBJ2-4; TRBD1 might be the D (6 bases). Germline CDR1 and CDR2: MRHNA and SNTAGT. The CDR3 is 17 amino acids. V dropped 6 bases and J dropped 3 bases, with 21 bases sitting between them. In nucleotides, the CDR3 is TGTGCCAGCAGCCCCCCCGGCCAGGGCAGGGGCAAAAACATTCAGTACTTC. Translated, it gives CASSPPGQGRGKNIQYF.

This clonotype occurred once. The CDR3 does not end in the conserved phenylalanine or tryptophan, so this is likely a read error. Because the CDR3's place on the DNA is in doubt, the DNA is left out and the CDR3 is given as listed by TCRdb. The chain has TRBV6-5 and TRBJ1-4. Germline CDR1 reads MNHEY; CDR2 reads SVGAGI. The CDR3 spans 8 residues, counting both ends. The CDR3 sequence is CASSDGIY.

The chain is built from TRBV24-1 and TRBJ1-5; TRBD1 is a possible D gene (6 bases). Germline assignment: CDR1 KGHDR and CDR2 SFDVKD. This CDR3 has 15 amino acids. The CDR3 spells CAGGLSADSNQPQHF. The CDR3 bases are TGTGCTGGGGGCCTATCGGCAGATAGCAATCAGCCCCAGCATTTT.

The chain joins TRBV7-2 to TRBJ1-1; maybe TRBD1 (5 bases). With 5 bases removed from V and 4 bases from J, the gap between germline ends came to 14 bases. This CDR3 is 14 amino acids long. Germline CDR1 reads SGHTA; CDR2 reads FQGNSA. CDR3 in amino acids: CASSHQGLGTEAFF. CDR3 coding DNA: TGTGCCAGCAGCCACCAGGGACTTGGCACTGAAGCTTTCTTT.

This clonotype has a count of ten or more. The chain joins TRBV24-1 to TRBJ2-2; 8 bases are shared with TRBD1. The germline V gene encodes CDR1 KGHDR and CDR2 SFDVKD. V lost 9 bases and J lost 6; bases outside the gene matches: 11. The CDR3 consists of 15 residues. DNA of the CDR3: TGTGCCACCCAAGCGGACAGGGCCTCCGCCGGGGAGCTGTTTTTT. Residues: CATQADRASAGELFF.

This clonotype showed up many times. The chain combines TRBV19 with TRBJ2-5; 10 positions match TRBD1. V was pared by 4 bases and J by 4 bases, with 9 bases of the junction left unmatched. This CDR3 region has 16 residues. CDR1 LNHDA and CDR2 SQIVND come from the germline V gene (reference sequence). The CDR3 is CASSNPGTGVRETQYF. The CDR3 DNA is TGTGCCAGTAGTAATCCCGGGACAGGGGTCCGAGAGACCCAGTACTTC. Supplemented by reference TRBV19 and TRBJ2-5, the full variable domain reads DGGITQSPKYLFRKEGQNVTLSCEQNLNHDAMYWYRQDPGQGLRLIYYSQIVNDFQKGDIAEGYSVSREKKESFPLTVTSAQKNPTAFYLCASSNPGTGVRETQYFGPGTRLLVL.

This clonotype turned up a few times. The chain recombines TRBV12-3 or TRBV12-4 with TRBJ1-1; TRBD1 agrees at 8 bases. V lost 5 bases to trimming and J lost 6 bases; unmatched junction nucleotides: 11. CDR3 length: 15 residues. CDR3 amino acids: CASSGTGSTYAEAFF. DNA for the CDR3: TGTGCCAGCAGTGGGACAGGCTCAACTTACGCTGAAGCTTTCTTT.

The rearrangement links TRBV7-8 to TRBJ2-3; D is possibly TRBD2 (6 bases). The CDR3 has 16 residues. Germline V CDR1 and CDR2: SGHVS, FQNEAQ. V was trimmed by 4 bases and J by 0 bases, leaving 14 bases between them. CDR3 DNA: TGTGCCAGCAGCTCTCGGGGACTTCCTAGCACAGATACGCAGTATTTT. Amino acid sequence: CASSSRGLPSTDTQYF.

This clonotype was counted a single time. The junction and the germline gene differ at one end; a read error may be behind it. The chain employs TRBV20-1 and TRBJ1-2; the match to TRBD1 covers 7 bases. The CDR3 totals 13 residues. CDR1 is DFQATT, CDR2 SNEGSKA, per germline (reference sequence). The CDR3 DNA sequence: TGCGGTGCTGAGAACAGGGGAAGTCGTGCCTACACCTTC. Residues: CGAENRGSRAYTF.

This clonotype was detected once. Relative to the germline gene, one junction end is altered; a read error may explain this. The CDR3 DNA follows: TGCGCCAGCAGCTCCCTGCCGTTGAGCTCTGGGGCCAACCTCCTGACTTTC. Protein: CASSSLPLSSGANLLTF. This chain connects TRBV7-3 to TRBJ2-6, with a tentative D call TRBD1 (5 bases). The CDR3 is made up of 17 amino acids. The germline V gene has CDR1 SGHTA and CDR2 FQGTGA. Filled out from reference TRBV7-3 and TRBJ2-6, the complete variable domain reads GAGVSQTPSNKVTEKGKYVELRCDPISGHTALYWYRQSLGQGPEFLIYFQGTGAADDSGLPNDRFFAVRPEGSVSTLKIQRTERGDSAVYLCASSSLPLSSGANLLTFGAGSRLTVL.

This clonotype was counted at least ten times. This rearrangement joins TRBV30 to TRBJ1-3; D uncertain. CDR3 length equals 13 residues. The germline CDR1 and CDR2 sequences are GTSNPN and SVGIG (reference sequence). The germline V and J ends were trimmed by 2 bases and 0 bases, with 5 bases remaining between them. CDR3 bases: TGTGCCTGGAGTCGCAACTCTGGAAACACCATATATTTT. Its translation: CAWSRNSGNTIYF.

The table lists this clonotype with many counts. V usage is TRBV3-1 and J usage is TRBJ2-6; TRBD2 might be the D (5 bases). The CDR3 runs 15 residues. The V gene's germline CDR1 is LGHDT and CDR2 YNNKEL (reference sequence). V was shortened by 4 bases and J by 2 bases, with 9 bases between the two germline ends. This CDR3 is CASSLTGTGANVLTF. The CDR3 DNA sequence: TGTGCCAGCAGCCTAACCGGGACTGGGGCCAACGTCCTGACTTTC.